This T cell receptor (beta chain) stems from a study of cytomegalovirus exposure and HLA in healthy donors. PCR was performed using 60 Vbeta and 13 Jbeta primers. TCRdb's table, derived via immunoSEQ multiplex PCR, lists solely in-frame clones and lacks some. Of some 200,000 clones listed, around 88% are singletons. The CDR3 covers 13 residues. Germline V lookup: CDR1 SGHTA, CDR2 FQGTGA. V gave up 0 bases and J gave up 5 bases, with 5 bases separating them. Regarding this clone: Other nucleotide sequences from this sample produce the same CDR3.

Sequencing used PBMCs. The receptor was derived from a woman between 18 and 29 years old in good health and CMV-seronegative. V and J are TRBV7-3 and TRBJ2-1, with D perhaps matching TRBD2 (5 bases). In DNA form, the CDR3 reads TGTGCCAGCAGCTTAACGCGGGACAATGAGCAGTTCTTC. It is translated as CASSLTRDNEQFF.